Sequencing of this T cell receptor (beta chain) was carried out in a study of T-cell reconstitution after alpha-beta-depleted transplantation in children. This clonotype showed up many times. Germline lookup yields CDR1 DFQATT and CDR2 SNEGSKA (reference sequence). This CDR3 has 14 residues. Trimming took 5 bases from V and 0 from J; bases not matched to a gene: 2. Preparation of the TCRbeta library involved a method that used unique molecular identifiers. One entry per CDR3 protein results from TCRdb running MiXCR on the PCR reads. Of more than 200,000 distinct CDR3 sequences listed, more than 20% were seen once; the top ten hold roughly 2.5%.

V is TRBV20-1 and J is TRBJ1-2; 11 positions match TRBD1. The material was PBMCs, obtained before TCRalphabeta/CD19-depleted stem cell transplant. This sequence was found in a girl between 2 and 10 years old with Fanconi anemia, due to receive a stem cell transplant. The CDR3 loop is CSAWGQGANYGYTF. CDR3 DNA sequence: TGCAGTGCTTGGGGACAGGGGGCTAACTATGGCTACACCTTC.